The clone carrying this TCR beta chain has at least ten counts. Its antigen remains unknown. The sample belongs to a study of glioma-infiltrating T cells. Notes on the study in general: CDR3 overlap between tissue and blood was very small. Non-neoplastic patients had below-expected tissue-blood divergence, while all gliomas exceeded expectation.

The iRepertoire nested amplicon-rescue multiplex PCR amplified TCR alpha and beta CDR3s from RNA. One-step reverse transcription and amplification started from approximately 100-400 ng of tissue mRNA or PBMC total RNA. TCRdb ran MiXCR on the multiplex PCR reads and lists one entry per CDR3 protein. The table lists approximately 93,000 distinct CDR3 sequences, roughly 40% of them singletons. Germline loops: CDR1 SGHDN, CDR2 FVKESK. V lost 2 bases to trimming and J lost 8 bases, with 15 bases between them. The CDR3 has 14 amino acids. The specimen sequenced was glioma tissue, nonneoplastic brain tissue, or PBMCs (not recorded which). The chain links TRBV14 to TRBJ1-1, with D perhaps TRBD1 (5 bases). The origin of this receptor is a human donor with low-grade glioma or glioblastoma, undergoing nonglioma brain surgery, or in good health (not recorded which). CDR3 residues: CASSQKAGTGEAFF. For the CDR3, the DNA is TGTGCCAGCAGCCAAAAAGCTGGGACTGGCGAAGCTTTCTTT.